This note documents a single T cell receptor (beta chain) sequence. V dropped 5 bases and J dropped 8; count of bases not matched to a gene: 18. The V gene's germline CDR1 is SGHAT and CDR2 FQNNGV. The CDR3 is 18 amino acids. The source of the sample is a study of blood T cell repertoires in COVID-19. Overall study context: Acute and convalescent COVID-19 samples came from the United States, Italy and Spain.

Original methodology: Estimates of nucleated cell counts were drawn from the amplification of reference gene primers. The table came from immunoSEQ multiplex PCR; TCRdb's copy has only in-frame clones and leaves some out. The V and J calls and clone size were taken over from that table, and D and trimming were inferred from the DNA. The profile shows some 300,000 clones, 86% of them singletons. A Seattle source enrolled patients during active infection and followed them longitudinally. The rearrangement uses TRBV11-2 and TRBJ1-4, with TRBD1 matching over 9 bases. The sequence derives from a woman between 70 and 85 years old with COVID-19, enrolled during active disease. Sequencing was done on a sample of peripheral blood. The CDR3 DNA is TGTGCCAGCAGCCCACGACCGGGACAGGGAGTTAAGGGGGAAAAACTGTTTTTT. It encodes CASSPRPGQGVKGEKLFF.